These T cell receptor beta chains were read from a single sample in a study of CD8 T cells in ankylosing spondylitis. Each CDR3 protein gets one entry after TCRdb re-called the 5' RACE reads with MiXCR. Altogether about 280,000 distinct CDR3 sequences are present, around 20% being singletons, with the ten largest covering about 8%. Material for sequencing was blood, either unsorted or a sorted T cell fraction (not recorded which). The receptor source for this set is a male donor with ankylosing spondylitis or in good health (not recorded which). CDR3s include the opening cysteine and the closing phenylalanine or tryptophan. Fields, in order: J gene, clone size, D gene, V gene, CDR3 protein, CDR3 DNA. The D gene is left open where the match is weak. Clone size is stated in some rows and not others, as once, few, many or a class when expanded.

TRBJ2-4 | once | . | TRBV11-2 | CASTKTRGRAKNIQYF | TGTGCCAGCACCAAGACCCGGGGTAGAGCCAAAAACATTCAGTACTTC
TRBJ2-5 | . | . | TRBV14 | CASSYGPQETQYF | TGTGCCAGCAGTTACGGGCCCCAAGAGACCCAGTACTTC
TRBJ2-5 | . | . | TRBV15 | CATSRVQLLGGTQYF | TGTGCCACCAGCAGAGTGCAACTCCTCGGCGGGACCCAGTACTTC
TRBJ2-1 | once | TRBD1 | TRBV2 | CASSLRGTGNNEQFF | TGTGCCAGCAGTCTTAGAGGGACAGGGAACAATGAGCAGTTCTTC
TRBJ2-5 | . | . | TRBV29-1 | CSVEALGKTQYF | TGCAGCGTTGAGGCGTTGGGAAAGACCCAGTACTTC
TRBJ2-1 | . | TRBD2 | TRBV27 | CASSLVPAVAGALEQFF | TGTGCCAGCAGTTTAGTCCCGGCGGTAGCGGGGGCCTTGGAGCAGTTCTTC
TRBJ2-1 | . | . | TRBV5-1 | CASSLGGISYNEQFF | TGCGCCAGCAGCTTAGGGGGAATCTCCTACAATGAGCAGTTCTTC
TRBJ2-4 | . | . | TRBV6-1 | CASSEDRENTQYF | TGTGCCAGCAGTGAAGACAGGGAAAACACTCAGTACTTC
TRBJ2-5 | . | TRBD1 | TRBV23-1 | CASSPPGQGVWETQYF | TGCGCCAGCAGTCCCCCTGGTCAGGGGGTATGGGAGACCCAGTACTTC
TRBJ2-6 | . | . | TRBV5-1 | CASSRGGAGANVLTF | TGCGCCAGCAGCAGAGGCGGGGCTGGGGCCAACGTCCTGACTTTC
TRBJ2-5 | . | . | TRBV6-1 | CASSEHQQETQYF | TGTGCCAGCAGTGAACACCAACAAGAGACCCAGTACTTC
TRBJ1-3 | . | TRBD1 | TRBV20-1 | CSASFKGGAGNTIYF | TGCAGTGCTAGTTTCAAAGGGGGCGCGGGAAACACCATATATTTT
TRBJ2-2 | few | . | TRBV6-1 | CASSEHNTGELFF | TGTGCCAGCAGTGAACACAACACCGGGGAGCTGTTTTTT
TRBJ2-3 | few | TRBD1 | TRBV28 | CASVRDRGSDTQYF | TGTGCCAGCGTCCGGGACAGGGGCTCGGATACGCAGTATTTT
TRBJ1-1 | few | . | TRBV4-2 | CASSHPGRSTEAFF | TGTGCCAGCAGCCATCCAGGTCGGAGCACTGAAGCTTTCTTT
TRBJ1-1 | once | . | TRBV12-3/TRBV12-4 | CASSFTDMNTEAFF | TGTGCCAGCAGTTTTACAGATATGAACACTGAAGCTTTCTTT
TRBJ1-5 | few | TRBD1 | TRBV20-1 | CSGQSLTGVNQPQHF | TGCAGTGGCCAGTCACTTACAGGGGTCAATCAGCCCCAGCATTTT